This TCR beta chain was sequenced in a study of cytomegalovirus exposure and HLA in healthy donors. The CDR3 spans 16 residues. Per germline, CDR1 MGHRA and CDR2 YSYEKL. With V trimmed by 1 base and J by 4 bases, 6 bases remained unmatched. A multiplex PCR was run with 60 Vbeta primers and 13 Jbeta primers. Measured with immunoSEQ multiplex PCR; TCRdb has only the in-frame clones, and not every one. The sample includes around 170,000 clones, approximately 84% of them seen just once. The receptor's source is a man between 50 and 59 years old in good health and CMV-seropositive. V is TRBV4-1 and J is TRBJ2-1; TRBD2 agrees at 8 bases. Sequences were obtained from PBMCs. Here the CDR3 reads CASSQAGGPPYNEQFF. CDR3 nucleotides: TGCGCCAGCAGCCAAGCGGGGGGGCCCCCTTACAATGAGCAGTTCTTC.